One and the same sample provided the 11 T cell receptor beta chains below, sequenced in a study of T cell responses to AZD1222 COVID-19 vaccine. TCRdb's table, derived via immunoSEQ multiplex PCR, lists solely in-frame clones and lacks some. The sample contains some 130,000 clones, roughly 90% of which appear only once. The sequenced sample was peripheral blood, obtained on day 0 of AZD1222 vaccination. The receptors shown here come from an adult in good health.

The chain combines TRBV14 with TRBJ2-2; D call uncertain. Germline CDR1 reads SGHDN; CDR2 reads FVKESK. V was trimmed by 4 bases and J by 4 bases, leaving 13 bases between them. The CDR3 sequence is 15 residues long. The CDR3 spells CASSLTGPFTGELFF. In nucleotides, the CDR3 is TGTGCCAGCAGCCTGACCGGGCCCTTCACCGGGGAGCTGTTTTTT.

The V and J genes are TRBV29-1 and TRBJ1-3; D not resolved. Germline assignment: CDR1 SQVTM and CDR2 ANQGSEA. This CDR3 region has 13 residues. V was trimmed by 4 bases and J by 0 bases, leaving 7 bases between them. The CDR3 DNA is TGCAGCGTTGTAGGGTACTCTGGAAACACCATATATTTT. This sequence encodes CSVVGYSGNTIYF.

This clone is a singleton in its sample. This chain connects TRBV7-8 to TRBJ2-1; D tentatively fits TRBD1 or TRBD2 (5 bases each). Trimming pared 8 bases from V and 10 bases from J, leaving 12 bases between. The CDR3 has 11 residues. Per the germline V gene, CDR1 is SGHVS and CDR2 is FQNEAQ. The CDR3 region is CASARGAEQFF. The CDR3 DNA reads TGTGCCAGCGCCAGAGGGGCCGAGCAGTTCTTC.

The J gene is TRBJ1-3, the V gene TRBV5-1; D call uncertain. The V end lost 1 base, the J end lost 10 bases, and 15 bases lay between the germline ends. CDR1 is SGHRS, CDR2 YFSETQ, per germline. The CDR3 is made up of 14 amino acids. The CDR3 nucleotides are TGCGCCAGCAGCTTGATGTCAAGTCAAAATACCATATATTTT. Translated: CASSLMSSQNTIYF.

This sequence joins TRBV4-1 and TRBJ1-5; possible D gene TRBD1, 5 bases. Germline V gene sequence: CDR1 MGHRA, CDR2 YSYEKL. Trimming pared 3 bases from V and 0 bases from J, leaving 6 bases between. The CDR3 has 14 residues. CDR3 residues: CASSQGDSNQPQHF. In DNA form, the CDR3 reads TGCGCCAGCAGCCAGGGGGATAGCAATCAGCCCCAGCATTTT.

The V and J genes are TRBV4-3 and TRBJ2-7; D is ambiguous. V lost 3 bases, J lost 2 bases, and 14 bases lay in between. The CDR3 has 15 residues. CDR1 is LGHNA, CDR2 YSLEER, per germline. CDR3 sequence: CASSQVLDSAYEQYF. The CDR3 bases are TGCGCCAGCAGCCAGGTCTTAGATTCGGCCTACGAGCAGTACTTC.

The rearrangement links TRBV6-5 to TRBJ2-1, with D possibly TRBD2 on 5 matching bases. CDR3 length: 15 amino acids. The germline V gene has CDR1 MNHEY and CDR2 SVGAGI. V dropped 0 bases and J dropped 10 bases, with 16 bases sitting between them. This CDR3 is CASSYSGVGIREQFF. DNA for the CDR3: TGTGCCAGCAGTTACTCGGGTGTCGGGATCAGGGAGCAGTTCTTC.

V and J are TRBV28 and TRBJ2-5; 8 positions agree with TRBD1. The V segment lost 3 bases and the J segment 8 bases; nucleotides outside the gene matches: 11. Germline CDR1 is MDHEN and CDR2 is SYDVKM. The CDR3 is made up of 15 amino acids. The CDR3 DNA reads TGTGCCAGCAGTTTTGCGGGACAGGTTCTTCGTACCCAGTACTTC. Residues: CASSFAGQVLRTQYF.

This chain's CDR3 is CASRLTGDPNTEAFF. CDR3 nucleotide sequence: TGCGCCAGCAGGCTGACAGGGGACCCGAACACTGAAGCTTTCTTT. The V call is TRBV5-1, the J call TRBJ1-1; 8 bases are shared with TRBD1. Trimming at V came to 5 bases and at J to 1 base, leaving 7 bases not matched to a gene. Germline CDR1 reads SGHRS; CDR2 reads YFSETQ. The CDR3 has 15 residues.

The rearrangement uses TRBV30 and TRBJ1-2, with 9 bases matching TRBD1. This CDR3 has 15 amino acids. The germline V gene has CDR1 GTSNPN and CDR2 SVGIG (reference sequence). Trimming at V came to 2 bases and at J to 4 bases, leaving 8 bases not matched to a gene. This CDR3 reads CAWSSNRGRAYGYTF. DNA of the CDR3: TGTGCCTGGAGTTCCAACAGGGGGCGCGCCTATGGCTACACCTTC.

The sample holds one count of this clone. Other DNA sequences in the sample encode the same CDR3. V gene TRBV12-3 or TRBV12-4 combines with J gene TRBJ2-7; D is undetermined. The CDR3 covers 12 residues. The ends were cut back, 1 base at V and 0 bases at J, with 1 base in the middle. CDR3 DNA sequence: TGTGCCAGCAGTTTAGACTCCTACGAGCAGTACTTC. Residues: CASSLDSYEQYF.